The clone carrying this T cell receptor beta chain was seen at least ten times. What it binds is not known. TCRdb reanalysed the 5' RACE reads using MiXCR and keeps one entry per CDR3 protein. The repertoire holds tens of thousands of distinct CDR3 sequences, with 9.5% to 13% as singletons. This entry is derived from a study of neurological immune-mediated disorders. The study's findings and limits: None of the CDR3 amino acid sequences found in expanded clones was shared across subjects. This suggests that the TCR-beta repertoires were private in all groups.

CDR1 and CDR2 (germline): MNHEY, SVGEGT. The CDR3 length is 15 residues. V was trimmed by 2 bases and J by 2 bases, leaving 10 bases between them. Time point reported: longitudinal time-point 1 (baseline). The chain couples TRBV6-2 or TRBV6-3 to TRBJ2-4, with TRBD1 as a possible D gene (6 bases). The sequencing sample was made of PBMCs. This receptor was identified in a man in his thirties or forties in good health. The CDR3 sequence is CASSYQGQTKNIQYF. The CDR3 nucleotides read TGTGCCAGCAGTTACCAGGGGCAGACCAAAAACATTCAGTACTTC.